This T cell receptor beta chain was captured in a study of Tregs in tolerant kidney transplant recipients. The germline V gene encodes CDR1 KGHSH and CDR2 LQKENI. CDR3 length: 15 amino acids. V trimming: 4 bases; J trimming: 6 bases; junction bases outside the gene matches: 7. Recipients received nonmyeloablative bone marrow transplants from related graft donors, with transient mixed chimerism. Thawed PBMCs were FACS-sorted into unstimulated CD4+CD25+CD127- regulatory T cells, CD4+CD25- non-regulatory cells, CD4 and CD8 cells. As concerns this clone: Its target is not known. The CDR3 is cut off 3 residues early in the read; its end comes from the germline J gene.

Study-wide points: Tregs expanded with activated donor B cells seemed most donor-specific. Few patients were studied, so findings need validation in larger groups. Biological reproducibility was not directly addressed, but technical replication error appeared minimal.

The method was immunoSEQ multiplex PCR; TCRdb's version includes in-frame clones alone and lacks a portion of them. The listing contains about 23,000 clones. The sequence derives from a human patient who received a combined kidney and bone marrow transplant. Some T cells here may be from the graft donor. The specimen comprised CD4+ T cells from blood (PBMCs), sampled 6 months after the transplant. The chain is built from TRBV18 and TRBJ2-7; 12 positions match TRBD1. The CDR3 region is CASSRPGQGASEQYF. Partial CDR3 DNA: TGTGCCAGCTCACGACCGGGACAGGGGGCATCCGAG.